The source of this TCR beta chain is a study of T cell responses to AZD1222 COVID-19 vaccine. Trimming cost V 5 bases and J 4 bases; bases outside gene matches: 7. This CDR3 spans 15 amino acids. Germline V CDR1 and CDR2: SGHAT, FQNNGV. Concerning this clone: Its target is not known.

Findings and caveats of the study: CD4 TCRs linked to vaccination spanned spike, dominating at 160-218 and 743-854. Unmutated variant regions are reportedly targeted by nearly half of spike-specific TCRs. Clonal diversity was possibly underestimated, and white British individuals and females predominated among donors. Spike-specific TCR breadth and depth were elevated following two AZD1222 doses.

The method was immunoSEQ multiplex PCR; TCRdb's version includes in-frame clones alone and lacks a portion of them. The repertoire holds about 130,000 clones, with 89% as singletons. This receptor was taken from an adult in good health. The rearrangement uses TRBV11-2 and TRBJ1-5, with TRBD1 identical over 8 bases. The sample was peripheral blood, taken on day 0 of AZD1222 vaccination. The CDR3: CASSPDRVGNQPQHF. The CDR3 bases are TGTGCCAGCAGCCCGGACAGGGTTGGAAATCAGCCCCAGCATTTT.